This T cell receptor (beta chain) was recorded in a study of shared clonotypes between healthy human individuals. Notes on the study in general: Against clonotypes common to all four donors, non-shared ones had lower generation probabilities.

V gave up 9 bases and J gave up 1 base, with 9 bases separating them. In germline, CDR1 is LNHDA, CDR2 SQIVND (reference sequence). The CDR3 spans 12 residues. Terminally differentiated effector memory CD45RA+ cells were left out of the naive CD8 fraction, which was CD45RO-negative and positively selected for CCR7. Note on this clone: The antigen is unknown.

Data came from immunoSEQ multiplex PCR; TCRdb stores just in-frame clones and leaves some out. The top ten clones hold about 0.21% of a sample with roughly 850,000 clones, 96% of them seen once. V usage is TRBV19 and J usage is TRBJ1-1; the D is unclear. This receptor was obtained from a man younger than 40 in good health. Input material: naive CD8+ T cells sorted from blood. The CDR3, as DNA: TGTGCCAGCAGGACGGAGAACACTGAAGCTTTCTTT. Its protein is CASRTENTEAFF.